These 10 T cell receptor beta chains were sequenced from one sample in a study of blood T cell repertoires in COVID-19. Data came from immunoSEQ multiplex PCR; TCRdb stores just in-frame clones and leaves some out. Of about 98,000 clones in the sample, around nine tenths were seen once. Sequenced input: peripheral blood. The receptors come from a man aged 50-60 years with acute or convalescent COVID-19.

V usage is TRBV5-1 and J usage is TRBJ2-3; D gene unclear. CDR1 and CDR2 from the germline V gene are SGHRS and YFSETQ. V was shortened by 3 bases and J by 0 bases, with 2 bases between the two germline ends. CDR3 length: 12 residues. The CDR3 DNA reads TGCGCCAGCAGCTCTAGCACAGATACGCAGTATTTT. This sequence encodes CASSSSTDTQYF.

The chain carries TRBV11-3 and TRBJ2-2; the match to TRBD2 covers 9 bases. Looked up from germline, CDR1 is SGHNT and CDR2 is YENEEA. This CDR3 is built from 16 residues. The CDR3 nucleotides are TGTGCAGAGATTAGCGGGAGTGACGCGAACACCGGGGAGCTGTTTTTT. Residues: CAEISGSDANTGELFF.

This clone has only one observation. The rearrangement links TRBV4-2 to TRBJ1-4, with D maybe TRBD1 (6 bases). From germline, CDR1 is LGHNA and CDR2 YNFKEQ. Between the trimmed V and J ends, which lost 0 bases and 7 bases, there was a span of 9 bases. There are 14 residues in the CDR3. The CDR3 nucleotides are TGTGCCAGCAGCCAAGAAAGGGGGGGTGAAAAACTGTTTTTT. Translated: CASSQERGGEKLFF.

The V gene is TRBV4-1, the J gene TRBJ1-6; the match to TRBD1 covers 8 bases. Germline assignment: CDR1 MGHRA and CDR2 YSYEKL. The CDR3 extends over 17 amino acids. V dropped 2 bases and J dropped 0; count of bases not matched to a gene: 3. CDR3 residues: CASSQTGGDSYNSPLHF. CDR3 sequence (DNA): TGCGCCAGCAGCCAAACAGGGGGAGACTCCTATAATTCACCCCTCCACTTT.

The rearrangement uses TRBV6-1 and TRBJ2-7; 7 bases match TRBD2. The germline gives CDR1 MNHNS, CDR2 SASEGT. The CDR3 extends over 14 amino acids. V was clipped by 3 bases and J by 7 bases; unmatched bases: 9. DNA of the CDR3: TGTGCCAGCAGTGATGGTCCGGGACTACTAGAGCAGTACTTC. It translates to CASSDGPGLLEQYF.

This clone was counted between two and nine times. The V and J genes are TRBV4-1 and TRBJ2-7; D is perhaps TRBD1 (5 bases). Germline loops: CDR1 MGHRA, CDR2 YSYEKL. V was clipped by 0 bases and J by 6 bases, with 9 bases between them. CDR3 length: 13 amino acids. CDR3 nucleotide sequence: TGCGCCAGCAGCCAAGAGACAGTTGGCGAGCAGTACTTC. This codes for CASSQETVGEQYF.

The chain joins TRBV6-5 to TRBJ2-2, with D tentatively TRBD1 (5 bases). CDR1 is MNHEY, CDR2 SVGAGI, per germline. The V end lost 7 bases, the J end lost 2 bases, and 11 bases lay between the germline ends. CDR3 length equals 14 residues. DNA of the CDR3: TGTGCCAGCACAGGGTCGATCAACACCGGGGAGCTGTTTTTT. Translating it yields CASTGSINTGELFF.

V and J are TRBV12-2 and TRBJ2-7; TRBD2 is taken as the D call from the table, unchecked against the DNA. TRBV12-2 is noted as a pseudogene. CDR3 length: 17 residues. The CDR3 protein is CASRPTPRREGSYEQYF. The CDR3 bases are TGTGCAAGTCGGCCAACCCCCCGGCGGGAGGGATCCTACGAGCAGTACTTC.

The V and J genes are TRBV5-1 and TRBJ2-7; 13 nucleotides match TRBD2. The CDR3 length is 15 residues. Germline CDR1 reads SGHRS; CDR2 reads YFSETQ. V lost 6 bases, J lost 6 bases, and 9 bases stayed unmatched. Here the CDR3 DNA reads TGCGCCAGCAACGGACTAGCGGGAGTTTCTGGCGAGCAGTACTTC. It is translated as CASNGLAGVSGEQYF.

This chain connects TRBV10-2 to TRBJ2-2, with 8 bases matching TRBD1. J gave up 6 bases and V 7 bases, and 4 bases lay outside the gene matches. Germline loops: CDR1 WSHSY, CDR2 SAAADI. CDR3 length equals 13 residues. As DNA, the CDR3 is TGCGCCAGCACTGGACAGGGAGCCGGGGAGCTGTTTTTT. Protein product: CASTGQGAGELFF.